Shown below are 23 T cell receptor beta chains from a single sample sequenced in a study of CD8 T cells in Susac syndrome (dated by TCRdb to between 2018 and 2021). The library relied on the immunoSEQ multiplex PCR assay. RNA was extracted using the RNeasy kit, and roughly 0.5 to 1 microgram was reverse transcribed with random hexamers. TCRdb trimmed public reads at Q25 via fastp, called clones via MiXCR and kept in-frame beta chains. Duplicate CDR3 protein sequences are folded into a single record with the most common DNA and genes. The sample includes about 140,000 distinct CDR3 sequences, with approximately 95% observed a single time. The ten largest clones capture about 0.11% of the sample. Material: CD4+ T cells from PBMCs. These receptors came from a human donor with multiple sclerosis.

The rearrangement links TRBV20-1 to TRBJ1-6, with 10 bases that match TRBD1. J was trimmed by 11 bases and V by 6 bases; bases with no gene match: 10. The CDR3 covers 14 residues. Looked up from germline, CDR1 is DFQATT and CDR2 is SNEGSKA (reference sequence). In DNA, the CDR3 is TGCAGTGCCAAGACAGGGGGCTTACCGACACCCCTCCACTTT. Its protein is CSAKTGGLPTPLHF.

This chain links TRBV25-1 with TRBJ1-2; D unclear. CDR3 length: 13 amino acids. Germline loops: CDR1 MGHDK, CDR2 SYGVNS. V lost 0 bases and J 6 bases, leaving 8 bases between the germline ends. In nucleotides, the CDR3 is TGTGCCAGCAGTGAATATTTAGGGAATGGCTACACCTTC. It translates to CASSEYLGNGYTF.

The chain links TRBV27 to TRBJ2-3, with D possibly matching TRBD2 (5 bases). CDR1 and CDR2 from the germline V gene are MNHEY and SMNVEV (reference sequence). This CDR3 region has 16 residues. Trimming stripped 5 bases from V and 1 base from J, with 16 bases between. In DNA form, the CDR3 reads TGTGCCAGCAGTCCCCTCACGGGAAGTCGCACAGATACGCAGTATTTT. Protein product: CASSPLTGSRTDTQYF.

Only one count was recorded for this clonotype. The rearrangement uses TRBV9 and TRBJ1-6; D gene ambiguous. The CDR3 covers 13 residues. The V gene's germline CDR1 is SGDLS and CDR2 YYNGEE. With 0 bases removed from V and 7 bases from J, the gap between germline ends came to 5 bases. CDR3 in DNA: TGTGCCAGCAGCGTAGGTGGCAATTCACCCCTCCACTTT. This sequence encodes CASSVGGNSPLHF.

The chain couples TRBV5-1 to TRBJ2-7; D is undetermined. Germline values: CDR1 SGHRS, CDR2 YFSETQ. V lost 0 bases and J 2 bases, leaving 6 bases between the germline ends. The length of the CDR3 is 13 residues. CDR3 nucleotide sequence: TGCGCCAGCAGCTTGGAGCCCCCCTACGAGCAGTACTTC. It is translated as CASSLEPPYEQYF.

The chain employs TRBV7-8 and TRBJ2-1; D may be TRBD2 (5 bases). The CDR3 has 17 residues. The V end lost 5 bases, the J end lost 1 base, and 18 bases lay between the germline ends. Germline V gene sequence: CDR1 SGHVS, CDR2 FQNEAQ. CDR3 sequence (DNA): TGTGCCAGCAGCCCGCATAGCGTCAAGGAATCCTACAATGAGCAGTTCTTC. Protein product: CASSPHSVKESYNEQFF.

The chain is built from TRBV30 and TRBJ1-1, with a tentative D call TRBD1 (5 bases). Trimming removed 3 bases at V and 0 bases at J, with 8 bases between. The length of the CDR3 is 13 residues. The germline V gene encodes CDR1 GTSNPN and CDR2 SVGIG (reference sequence). The CDR3 nucleotides read TGTGCCTGGAGCCGCAGGGTGAACACTGAAGCTTTCTTT. This codes for CAWSRRVNTEAFF.

The chain couples TRBV20-1 to TRBJ2-1, with 15 bases matching TRBD2. V dropped 6 bases and J dropped 5; count of bases not matched to a gene: 8. This CDR3 has 16 residues. Germline V CDR1 and CDR2: DFQATT, SNEGSKA (reference sequence). The CDR3: CSARHRTSGRDNEQFF. The CDR3, as DNA: TGCAGTGCGAGACACCGGACTAGCGGGAGGGACAATGAGCAGTTCTTC.

This clonotype appeared a single time. This chain links TRBV6-1 with TRBJ1-1; D possibly corresponds to TRBD1 (6 bases). The germline V gene encodes CDR1 MNHNS and CDR2 SASEGT. CDR3 length: 13 residues. The V gene lost 1 base and the J gene lost 5 bases, with 8 bases spanning the gap. CDR3 nucleotide sequence: TGTGCCAGCAGTGAAGTTAGGGGGACTGAAGCTTTCTTT. The encoded protein is CASSEVRGTEAFF.

This chain uses TRBV20-1 with TRBJ1-6; possibly TRBD1 for D (5 bases). CDR3 length equals 13 residues. Germline V gene sequence: CDR1 DFQATT, CDR2 SNEGSKA (reference sequence). Deletions cut 6 bases from V and 6 bases from J, with 12 bases between. Written as DNA, the CDR3 is TGCAGTGCCACCAGGGATCTTAATTCACCCCTCCACTTT. Translated: CSATRDLNSPLHF.

The chain has TRBV29-1 and TRBJ2-1, with 11 bases matching TRBD2. Germline V lookup: CDR1 SQVTM, CDR2 ANQGSEA. The CDR3 is made up of 15 amino acids. V shed 3 bases and J 1 base; nucleotides not matched to a gene: 2. DNA of the CDR3: TGCAGCGTTGACACTAGCGGGAGTTCCTACAATGAGCAGTTCTTC. The encoded protein is CSVDTSGSSYNEQFF.

The chain joins TRBV4-1 to TRBJ2-5, with 12 bases identical to TRBD2. This CDR3 comprises 19 residues. Trimming cost V 0 bases and J 2 bases; bases outside gene matches: 10. The germline gives CDR1 MGHRA, CDR2 YSYEKL. DNA of the CDR3: TGCGCCAGCAGCCAAGATCGGCTAGCGGGGGGGAAGTTTCAAGAGACCCAGTACTTC. It codes for CASSQDRLAGGKFQETQYF.

The rearrangement uses TRBV3-1 and TRBJ1-5; 8 positions agree with TRBD1. This CDR3 has 15 residues. J lost 10 bases, V lost 1 base, and 9 bases had no gene match. The germline V gene has CDR1 LGHDT and CDR2 YNNKEL (reference sequence). The CDR3 reads CASSQGGQGLGPQHF. For the CDR3, the DNA is TGTGCCAGCAGCCAAGGAGGACAGGGATTGGGACCCCAGCATTTT.

The V and J genes are TRBV9 and TRBJ2-5; TRBD2 matches at 8 bases. This CDR3 has 15 amino acids. The V gene's germline CDR1 is SGDLS and CDR2 YYNGEE. Losses at the gene ends were 5 bases for V and 2 bases for J; bases not matched to a gene: 8. The CDR3 protein is CASSDIAGQQETQYF. As DNA, the CDR3 is TGTGCCAGCAGTGATATAGCGGGACAACAAGAGACCCAGTACTTC.

This chain connects TRBV5-1 to TRBJ2-1; 11 bases line up with TRBD2. The germline CDR1 and CDR2 sequences are SGHRS and YFSETQ. V was pared by 4 bases and J by 3 bases, with 3 bases of the junction left unmatched. This CDR3 region has 15 residues. Here the CDR3 DNA reads TGCGCCAGCAGCGAGGGGACTAGCGGCTACAATGAGCAGTTCTTC. Its protein product is CASSEGTSGYNEQFF.

The V call is TRBV29-1, the J call TRBJ2-4; TRBD2 matches at 7 bases. V shed 2 bases, J shed 6 bases, and the junction held 10 bases outside the gene matches. This CDR3 spans 15 amino acids. The V gene's germline CDR1 is SQVTM and CDR2 ANQGSEA. The CDR3 DNA is TGCAGCGTTGAAATCACAGCGGGACCCAGAAACATTCAGTACTTC. Protein product: CSVEITAGPRNIQYF.

The CDR3 sequence is CASSLSVSSYNEQFF. CDR3 coding DNA: TGTGCCAGCAGCCTTAGCGTGAGCTCCTACAATGAGCAGTTCTTC. The chain carries TRBV7-2 and TRBJ2-1, with a possible D match to TRBD2 (5 bases). The CDR3 length is 15 residues. V gave up 5 bases and J gave up 0 bases, with 11 bases separating them. The germline CDR1 and CDR2 sequences are SGHTA and FQGNSA.

V usage is TRBV25-1 and J usage is TRBJ1-1; no clear D. CDR3 length: 14 residues. V lost 5 bases and J 1 base, leaving 11 bases between the germline ends. Germline V gene lookup returns CDR1 MGHDK and CDR2 SYGVNS. The CDR3 sequence: CASSLDNANTEAFF. The CDR3 DNA reads TGTGCCAGCAGTCTCGACAACGCGAACACTGAAGCTTTCTTT.

The chain has TRBV27 and TRBJ2-4; a possible D gene is TRBD2 (5 bases). The CDR3 totals 13 residues. With 6 bases removed from V and 7 bases from J, the gap between germline ends came to 13 bases. Germline CDR1 reads MNHEY; CDR2 reads SMNVEV (reference sequence). The CDR3 loop reads CASSLISGNIQYF. The CDR3 nucleotides read TGTGCCAGCAGCTTGATATCGGGGAACATTCAGTACTTC.

V is TRBV20-1 and J is TRBJ2-6; 7 positions match TRBD2. CDR1 and CDR2 (germline): DFQATT, SNEGSKA (reference sequence). With 0 bases clipped from V and 5 bases from J, the junction kept 7 bases outside the gene matches. This CDR3 is 16 amino acids long. CDR3 bases: TGCAGTGCTAGAGAGGATGGGAGGGGTTGGGCCAACGTCCTGACTTTC. This gives the protein CSAREDGRGWANVLTF.

The J gene is TRBJ1-1, the V gene TRBV6-5, with D hard to call. V was trimmed by 2 bases and J by 4 bases, leaving 8 bases between them. The CDR3 loop spans 13 amino acids. Per germline, CDR1 MNHEY and CDR2 SVGAGI. The CDR3 nucleotides are TGTGCCAGCAGTTACCGATTTGGCACTGAAGCTTTCTTT. Protein sequence: CASSYRFGTEAFF.

This clonotype was observed once. The V gene is TRBV7-2, the J gene TRBJ2-3; unclear D gene. The CDR3 runs to 13 residues. CDR1 and CDR2 (germline): SGHTA, FQGNSA. Trimming shortened V by 5 bases and J by 3 bases, and 9 bases separated the two germline ends. The CDR3 loop is CASSQIGTDTQYF. In DNA, the CDR3 is TGTGCCAGCAGCCAGATAGGGACAGATACGCAGTATTTT.

A single count supports this clonotype. The V and J genes are TRBV20-1 and TRBJ2-7, with 9 bases lining up with TRBD2. The CDR3 spans 15 residues. The germline CDR1 and CDR2 sequences are DFQATT and SNEGSKA (reference sequence). Trimming removed 3 bases from V and 5 bases from J; junction bases left unmatched: 11. CDR3: CSASDPLAGGHEQYF. The CDR3 DNA follows: TGCAGTGCTAGCGATCCCTTGGCGGGGGGGCACGAGCAGTACTTC.